Presented here are 17 T cell receptor beta chains from one specimen sequenced in a study of OX40 agonist ivuxolimab in advanced cancers. Profiling relied on immunoSEQ multiplex PCR, and the TCRdb table lists in-frame clones only, not all of them. The table records about 35,000 clones, 92% of them present only once. Sequencing used CD4+ or CD8+ T cells sorted from blood, obtained in a trial of the OX40 agonist ivuxolimab. These receptors were taken from an adult with an advanced solid tumor such as melanoma, head and neck, liver or kidney cancer.

The chain couples TRBV7-8 to TRBJ1-1; no reliable D call. Germline CDR1 reads SGHVS; CDR2 reads FQNEAQ. The CDR3 totals 12 residues. V was shortened by 1 base and J by 5 bases, with 5 bases between the two germline ends. CDR3 loop: CASSLGKTEAFF. In DNA form, the CDR3 reads TGTGCCAGCAGCTTAGGGAAAACTGAAGCTTTCTTT.

This chain joins TRBV4-1 and TRBJ1-1, with unresolved D. The V gene's germline CDR1 is MGHRA and CDR2 YSYEKL. The CDR3 is made up of 12 amino acids. V was shortened by 6 bases and J by 5 bases, with 10 bases between the two germline ends. The CDR3 here is CASRSLETEAFF. The CDR3 DNA is TGCGCCAGCAGGAGCCTTGAGACTGAAGCTTTCTTT.

The chain links TRBV9 to TRBJ2-1; 12 nucleotides match TRBD2. The germline V gene has CDR1 SGDLS and CDR2 YYNGEE. Losses at the gene ends were 2 bases for V and 3 bases for J; bases not matched to a gene: 0. The CDR3 consists of 15 residues. The CDR3 loop is CASSVGLAGYNEQFF. The CDR3 DNA is TGTGCCAGCAGCGTGGGACTAGCGGGCTACAATGAGCAGTTCTTC.

This chain links TRBV28 with TRBJ2-7, with TRBD2 matching over 8 bases. The CDR3 is 21 amino acids. Losses at the gene ends were 7 bases for V and 0 bases for J; bases not matched to a gene: 26. Germline V CDR1 and CDR2: MDHEN, SYDVKM. In nucleotides, the CDR3 is TGTGCCAGCACCAAGGGGTGGAGTAACCCCCTTACTAGCGGCAGCTCCTACGAGCAGTACTTC. Protein sequence: CASTKGWSNPLTSGSSYEQYF.

The chain uses TRBV12-5 and TRBJ1-5, with 9 positions matching TRBD1. The junction had 8 bases not matched to a gene; V was cut back by 4 bases and J by 1 base. Germline V gene sequence: CDR1 LGHNT, CDR2 FRNRAP. CDR3 length equals 17 residues. For the CDR3, the DNA is TGTGCTAGTGGTTCCCGGACAGGGGAGAACAGCAATCAGCCCCAGCATTTT. Protein sequence: CASGSRTGENSNQPQHF.

For the CDR3, the DNA is TGTGCCAGCAGCTTATCCTTCCGCCTGGCGGGAGCGGGAGATACGCAGTATTTT. Its translation: CASSLSFRLAGAGDTQYF. This chain joins TRBV7-6 and TRBJ2-3, with TRBD2 matching over 7 bases. CDR3 length: 18 residues. Per the germline V gene, CDR1 is SGHVS and CDR2 is FNYEAQ. Trimming removed 2 bases from V and 5 bases from J; junction bases left unmatched: 16.

The rearrangement links TRBV27 to TRBJ1-5; 8 bases fit TRBD1. The CDR3 consists of 15 residues. V was clipped by 4 bases and J by 3 bases; unmatched bases: 5. Per germline, CDR1 MNHEY and CDR2 SMNVEV (reference sequence). The CDR3 DNA follows: TGTGCCAGCAGTTGGACAGGGTCGGTCAATCAGCCCCAGCATTTT. Translated, it gives CASSWTGSVNQPQHF.

The chain uses TRBV5-1 and TRBJ2-6; D is perhaps TRBD1 (5 bases). CDR3 length: 16 amino acids. Trimming shortened V by 1 base and J by 2 bases, and 10 bases separated the two germline ends. CDR1 and CDR2 from the germline V gene are SGHRS and YFSETQ. CDR3: CASSLLGVPGANVLTF. As DNA, the CDR3 is TGCGCCAGCAGCTTGTTAGGGGTGCCTGGGGCCAACGTCCTGACTTTC.

The chain employs TRBV7-6 and TRBJ2-3, with 8 nucleotides matching TRBD1. Trimming at V came to 3 bases and at J to 4 bases, leaving 15 bases not matched to a gene. This CDR3 contains 18 residues. CDR1 and CDR2 from the germline V gene are SGHVS and FNYEAQ. The DNA for the CDR3 is TGTGCCAGCAGCTTCCTTCCGGGACAGGACACGATACCAGATACGCAGTATTTT. Protein: CASSFLPGQDTIPDTQYF. Using reference TRBV7-6 and TRBJ2-3 for the parts outside the CDR3, the full variable domain is GAGVSQSPRYKVTKRGQDVALRCDPISGHVSLYWYRQALGQGPEFLTYFNYEAQQDKSGLPNDRFSAERPEGSISTLTIQRTEQRDSAMYRCASSFLPGQDTIPDTQYFGPGTRLTVL.

The chain combines TRBV7-2 with TRBJ2-2, with no clear D. The germline CDR1 and CDR2 sequences are SGHTA and FQGNSA. The CDR3 sequence is 13 residues long. Trimming took off 5 bases at V and 8 bases at J, with 12 bases between the two ends. In DNA form, the CDR3 reads TGTGCCAGCAGCGCCGAGCCGGGTGGGGAGCTGTTTTTT. It is translated as CASSAEPGGELFF.

This rearrangement joins TRBV27 to TRBJ2-1, with 14 bases aligning to TRBD2. The CDR3 extends over 15 amino acids. Germline V CDR1 and CDR2: MNHEY, SMNVEV (reference sequence). The ends lost 3 bases at V and 10 bases at J; junction bases unmatched: 5. The CDR3 nucleotides read TGTGCCAGCAGTTTCTCAGGGACTAGCGGGAGCGAGCAGTTCTTC. Protein product: CASSFSGTSGSEQFF.

This clone came up once. V usage is TRBV9 and J usage is TRBJ2-5; tentatively, D is TRBD2 (5 bases). V gave up 5 bases and J gave up 1 base, with 9 bases separating them. The CDR3 sequence is 13 residues long. Germline CDR1 and CDR2: SGDLS and YYNGEE. DNA of the CDR3: TGTGCCAGCAGGAGCGGTACCCAAGAGACCCAGTACTTC. Protein: CASRSGTQETQYF.

The gene calls are TRBV19 and TRBJ2-3; 7 bases match TRBD2. CDR3 length: 11 residues. With 9 bases clipped from V and 8 bases from J, the junction kept 5 bases outside the gene matches. Germline loops: CDR1 LNHDA, CDR2 SQIVND (reference sequence). CDR3 in DNA: TGTGCCAGCAAAGCGGGAAGTACGCAGTATTTT. This gives the protein CASKAGSTQYF. The complete variable domain, with remaining parts taken from reference TRBV19 and TRBJ2-3, reads DGGITQSPKYLFRKEGQNVTLSCEQNLNHDAMYWYRQDPGQGLRLIYYSQIVNDFQKGDIAEGYSVSREKKESFPLTVTSAQKNPTAFYLCASKAGSTQYFGPGTRLTVL.

This clone was found once. It differs at one base from a far larger clone, so likely a read error. V is TRBV7-9 and J is TRBJ1-1; 7 nucleotides agree with TRBD1. Germline CDR1 and CDR2: SEHNR and FQNEAQ (reference sequence). There are 16 residues in the CDR3. The CDR3 DNA reads TGTGCCAGCAGCTTACCACCACAGGGGACGAACACTGAAGCTTCCTTT. This sequence encodes CASSLPPQGTNTEASF.

This CDR3 reads CASSQGLAGAYEQYF. As DNA, the CDR3 is TGCGCCAGCAGCCAAGGACTAGCGGGAGCCTACGAGCAGTACTTC. The chain uses TRBV4-3 and TRBJ2-7, with TRBD2 matching over 12 bases. The CDR3 extends over 15 amino acids. Looked up from germline, CDR1 is LGHNA and CDR2 is YSLEER. V lost 1 base, J lost 2 bases, and 0 bases stayed unmatched.

This chain links TRBV27 with TRBJ2-7, with 7 bases matching TRBD1. The CDR3 is 13 residues long. Germline V gene data show CDR1 as MNHEY and CDR2 as SMNVEV (reference sequence). With 4 bases clipped from V and 6 bases from J, the junction kept 6 bases outside the gene matches. The CDR3 DNA reads TGTGCCAGCAGTTCCGGGACAGCGCTCGAGCAGTACTTC. This sequence encodes CASSSGTALEQYF.

The chain joins TRBV28 to TRBJ2-7; D may be TRBD2 (5 bases). Trimming stripped 6 bases from V and 5 bases from J, with 20 bases between. Germline V gene lookup returns CDR1 MDHEN and CDR2 SYDVKM. The CDR3 contains 15 residues. The CDR3, as DNA: TGTGCCAGCAGGCCTCGTACTAGGATACTTGACGAGCAGTACTTC. It is translated as CASRPRTRILDEQYF.